The sample holds one count of the clone carrying this TCR beta chain. Its target is unknown. This CDR3 region has 19 residues. The germline gives CDR1 LNHNV, CDR2 YYDKDF (reference sequence). The V segment lost 1 base and the J segment 4 bases; nucleotides outside the gene matches: 16. This sample is drawn from a study of shared clonotypes between healthy human individuals. Study-level findings and limits: Although depth was large, rarefaction showed that sequencing of the sorted subsets was incomplete.

Sequencing was performed with immunoSEQ multiplex PCR; in TCRdb, only in-frame clones are kept and a portion is missing. The sample carries roughly 2.5 million clones, about 92% recorded once. Sequencing was carried out using naive CD4+ T cells sorted from blood. The subset denotes: CD45RA+ positively selected. This clonotype was sampled from a man between 18 and 35 years old in good health. This rearrangement joins TRBV15 to TRBJ2-1; TRBD2 matches 7 bases. The CDR3 DNA sequence: TGTGCCACCAGCAGAGCCATCCCAACTAGCGAGGACCCATACAATGAGCAGTTCTTC. It translates to CATSRAIPTSEDPYNEQFF.